What follows are 26 T cell receptor beta chains derived from one specimen sequenced in a study of CD8+CD57+ T cells in acquired aplastic anemia. Genomic DNA was employed as the template in profiling TCR beta VDJ and CDR3. TCRdb re-called the reads with MiXCR, one entry per CDR3 protein. The table has tens of thousands of distinct CDR3 sequences, under 55% seen once. Source material: sorted CD4+, CD8+, or CD8+CD57+ T cells (not recorded which) from PBMCs. The receptors were sampled from a human donor in good health, serving as a control.

The sample holds one count of this clonotype. V gene TRBV29-1 combines with J gene TRBJ1-2, with D uncertain. The CDR3 length is 11 residues. Trimming removed 4 bases at V and 4 bases at J, with 7 bases between. Germline loops: CDR1 SQVTM, CDR2 ANQGSEA. The CDR3 loop is CSVVGAYGYTF. CDR3 sequence (DNA): TGCAGCGTTGTTGGTGCCTATGGCTACACCTTC.

Concerning this clonotype: Given the absence of the conserved phenylalanine or tryptophan at the CDR3 end, a read error is likely. The rearrangement links TRBV14 to TRBJ1-6; D is possibly TRBD1 (5 bases). The V gene's germline CDR1 is SGHDN and CDR2 FVKESK. The V and J ends lost 5 bases and 1 base respectively, with 15 bases between them. The CDR3 extends over 17 amino acids. DNA of the CDR3: TGTGCCAGCAGCTCCCGGGAGAGGGGATCCTATAATTCACCCCTCCACTCT. Amino acids: CASSSRERGSYNSPLHS.

The chain couples TRBV11-1 to TRBJ2-7, with D perhaps matching TRBD1 (5 bases). The CDR3 covers 14 residues. Trimming took off 1 base at V and 2 bases at J, with 9 bases between the two ends. Germline-derived CDR1 and CDR2 are SGHAT and FQDESV (reference sequence). This CDR3 reads CASSLGWGTYEQYF. The CDR3 coding sequence is TGTGCCAGCAGCTTAGGGTGGGGCACCTACGAGCAGTACTTC.

This clonotype was detected many times. The chain links TRBV6-2 or TRBV6-3 to TRBJ2-7, with D uncertain. The ends were cut back, 3 bases at V and 1 base at J, with 10 bases in the middle. This CDR3 is built from 14 residues. Germline V gives CDR1 MNHEY, CDR2 SVGEGT. CDR3 sequence reads: CASSYRSWSYEQYF. CDR3 coding DNA: TGTGCCAGCAGTTATAGGTCCTGGTCCTACGAGCAGTACTTC.

This clonotype was found once. The CDR3 protein is CASRVGYGNTIYF. CDR3 in DNA: TGTGCCAGCAGGGTGGGGTACGGAAACACCATATATTTT. The chain combines TRBV2 with TRBJ1-3, with D hard to call. This CDR3 is 13 amino acids long. V was pared by 6 bases and J by 4 bases, with 10 bases between. Germline V gene sequence: CDR1 SNHLY, CDR2 FYNNEI.

About this clonotype: The junction departs from germline at one end; a sequencing error may be responsible. The CDR3 DNA reads as TGTGCCAGTAGTATACAGTCAGGGGTACCCCAGCACTTT. Translated, it gives CASSIQSGVPQHF. This chain joins TRBV19 and TRBJ1-5; D perhaps matches TRBD1 (6 bases). Germline CDR1 and CDR2: LNHDA and SQIVND (reference sequence). The CDR3 loop spans 13 amino acids.

This clonotype was counted at least ten times. This chain joins TRBV28 and TRBJ1-2; TRBD1 aligns across 8 bases. CDR1 and CDR2 (germline): MDHEN, SYDVKM. V shed 3 bases, J shed 7 bases, and the junction held 10 bases outside the gene matches. This CDR3 is 15 amino acids long. The CDR3 reads CASSFSDRVSGGYTF. CDR3 in DNA: TGTGCCAGCAGTTTTTCGGACAGGGTTTCGGGTGGCTACACCTTC.

This clonotype is labeled as medium-sized. J is TRBJ2-5 and V is TRBV2; D is perhaps TRBD1 or TRBD2 (6 bases each). The CDR3 extends over 13 amino acids. The ends were cut back, 8 bases at V and 4 bases at J, with 14 bases in the middle. The germline V gene encodes CDR1 SNHLY and CDR2 FYNNEI. As DNA, the CDR3 is TGTGCCAGCCTGCGAGGGGGGAGAGAGACCCAGTACTTC. It yields the protein CASLRGGRETQYF.

This clonotype was detected ten times or more. The rearrangement joins TRBV7-3 to TRBJ1-1; D possibly corresponds to TRBD1 (5 bases). This CDR3 is 15 amino acids long. Germline V gene sequence: CDR1 SGHTA, CDR2 FQGTGA. The V gene lost 4 bases and the J gene lost 1 base, with 13 bases spanning the gap. CDR3 loop: CASSSGTRRNTEAFF. In DNA form, the CDR3 reads TGTGCCAGCAGCTCCGGGACGCGGAGGAACACTGAAGCTTTCTTT.

The J gene is TRBJ2-7, the V gene TRBV2; maybe TRBD2 (5 bases). Germline CDR1 is SNHLY and CDR2 is FYNNEI. The V end lost 0 bases, the J end lost 9 bases, and 9 bases lay between the germline ends. The CDR3 has 12 amino acids. Here the CDR3 reads CASSEARAAQYF. The DNA of the CDR3 is TGTGCCAGCAGTGAAGCGAGGGCAGCGCAGTACTTC.

On this clonotype: An end of the junction differs from the germline gene, which may be a read error. This chain uses TRBV9 with TRBJ2-1; 7 bases agree with TRBD2. Germline V gene sequence: CDR1 SGDLS, CDR2 YYNGEE. CDR3 length equals 14 residues. CDR3 in amino acids: CASSGWEGWNEQLF. The CDR3 DNA follows: TGTGCCAGCAGCGGGTGGGAGGGTTGGAATGAGCAGCTCTTC.

This clonotype has a handful of counts. This sequence joins TRBV2 and TRBJ1-5; D not resolved. CDR1 is SNHLY and CDR2 is FYNNEI in the germline V gene. CDR3 length equals 13 residues. Trimming removed 10 bases from V and 1 base from J, with 11 bases in between. The CDR3 spells CAIAGVSNQPQHF. DNA for the CDR3: TGTGCCATCGCCGGGGTAAGCAATCAGCCCCAGCATTTT.

Many counts were recorded for this clonotype. V is TRBV7-9 and J is TRBJ2-2; D is unresolved. The V gene's germline CDR1 is SEHNR and CDR2 FQNEAQ (reference sequence). Trimming pared 1 base from V and 6 bases from J, leaving 3 bases between. This CDR3 region has 12 residues. CDR3 bases: TGTGCCAGCAGCTTAGTACCCGGGGAGCTGTTTTTT. Translating gives CASSLVPGELFF.

This clonotype is medium-sized (0.01 to 0.1%) by share. The chain uses TRBV19 and TRBJ2-2; 8 positions match TRBD2. The CDR3 totals 15 residues. The V and J ends lost 3 bases and 6 bases, in that order; junction bases with no gene match: 6. The germline gives CDR1 LNHDA, CDR2 SQIVND (reference sequence). In DNA form, the CDR3 reads TGTGCCAGTAGTATTTCGGGAGGGCCGGCCGGGGAGCTGTTTTTT. Its protein product is CASSISGGPAGELFF.

V gene TRBV24-1 combines with J gene TRBJ1-5, with TRBD1 matching over 8 bases. CDR1 KGHDR and CDR2 SFDVKD come from the germline V gene. Trimming removed 4 bases from V and 0 bases from J; junction bases left unmatched: 4. This CDR3 comprises 16 residues. The DNA of the CDR3 is TGTGCCACCAGTGACTTGGACAGGGATAGCAATCAGCCCCAGCATTTT. This gives the protein CATSDLDRDSNQPQHF.

This clonotype has at least ten counts. V usage is TRBV28 and J usage is TRBJ1-2; the D gene is possibly TRBD1 (6 bases). Germline V lookup: CDR1 MDHEN, CDR2 SYDVKM. Between the trimmed V and J ends, which lost 3 bases and 0 bases, there was a span of 8 bases. The CDR3 spans 14 residues. The CDR3 DNA is TGTGCCAGCAGTTTGCCAGGGGCTAACTATGGCTACACCTTC. Amino acid sequence: CASSLPGANYGYTF.

The rearrangement uses TRBV29-1 and TRBJ2-7; TRBD2 matches at 9 bases. The CDR3 extends over 14 amino acids. Germline CDR1 and CDR2: SQVTM and ANQGSEA. The CDR3 reads CSAQSGGRQNEQYF. The CDR3 bases are TGCAGTGCCCAGAGCGGGGGGCGCCAGAACGAGCAGTACTTC.

This clonotype counts as medium-sized. V gene TRBV10-1 combines with J gene TRBJ2-3, with D tentatively TRBD2 (5 bases). Germline loops: CDR1 WNHNN, CDR2 SYGVQD (reference sequence). This CDR3 spans 15 amino acids. V was shortened by 0 bases and J by 2 bases, with 9 bases between the two germline ends. CDR3 amino acids: CASSESSVATDTQYF. DNA for the CDR3: TGCGCCAGCAGTGAGTCTAGCGTGGCCACAGATACGCAGTATTTT.

The chain carries TRBV18 and TRBJ1-3; no firm D call. The CDR3 covers 16 residues. V shed 0 bases and J shed 0 bases, with 9 bases lying between them. The germline gives CDR1 KGHSH, CDR2 LQKENI. The CDR3 region is CASSPPGRNSGNTIYF. CDR3 DNA sequence: TGTGCCAGCTCACCACCGGGCAGGAACTCTGGAAACACCATATATTTT.

This clonotype was observed at least ten times. The chain joins TRBV11-2 to TRBJ1-2; 10 bases are a match to TRBD1. The CDR3 runs 17 residues. The germline gives CDR1 SGHAT, CDR2 FQNNGV. The V and J ends lost 0 bases and 5 bases, in that order; junction bases with no gene match: 9. The DNA of the CDR3 is TGTGCCAGCAGCTTAGATCTTGTGGGACAGGGGATGTATGGCTACACCTTC. Its translation: CASSLDLVGQGMYGYTF. Full variable domain (remainder filled in from reference TRBV11-2 and TRBJ1-2): EAGVAQSPRYKIIEKRQSVAFWCNPISGHATLYWYQQILGQGPKLLIQFQNNGVVDDSQLPKDRFSAERLKGVDSTLKIQPAKLEDSAVYLCASSLDLVGQGMYGYTFGSGTRLTVV.

CDR3 residues: CASSLGGRETYRQYF. CDR3 nucleotides: TGTGCCAGCAGCTTAGGGGGGAGGGAGACATACAGGCAGTACTTC. The gene calls are TRBV11-2 and TRBJ2-7, with 7 bases aligning to TRBD2. V shed 1 base, J shed 9 bases, and the junction held 12 bases outside the gene matches. Germline V gene sequence: CDR1 SGHAT, CDR2 FQNNGV. The CDR3 is made up of 15 amino acids.

This chain uses TRBV20-1 with TRBJ2-1; TRBD1 agrees at 9 bases. The CDR3 has 14 residues. Germline trimming cut 6 bases from V and 4 bases from J; bases unmatched to any gene: 7. Per germline, CDR1 DFQATT and CDR2 SNEGSKA (reference sequence). CDR3 coding DNA: TGCAGTGCATTGGGACAGGGTGAATACAATGAGCAGTTCTTC. This codes for CSALGQGEYNEQFF.

J is TRBJ1-1 and V is TRBV15, with unresolved D. Germline CDR1 and CDR2: LNHNV and YYDKDF (reference sequence). The CDR3 has 15 amino acids. Trimming took off 1 base at V and 7 bases at J, with 16 bases between the two ends. CDR3 DNA sequence: TGTGCCACCAGCAGAGCCCTGGCCGATCCCGTTGAAGCTTTCTTT. Protein product: CATSRALADPVEAFF.

This clonotype was found many times. This chain connects TRBV2 to TRBJ1-5, with TRBD1 matching over 11 bases. Germline V gene sequence: CDR1 SNHLY, CDR2 FYNNEI. The CDR3 loop spans 15 amino acids. The junction had 8 bases not matched to a gene; V was cut back by 6 bases and J by 7 bases. The chain's CDR3 is CASSYPGQGDQPQHF. CDR3 sequence (DNA): TGTGCCAGCAGCTACCCGGGACAGGGGGACCAGCCCCAGCATTTT.

This clonotype is medium-sized in the sample. The V gene is TRBV19, the J gene TRBJ1-2; 9 bases map to TRBD1. The trim removed 4 bases at V and 6 bases at J, leaving 6 bases unmatched. Germline loops: CDR1 LNHDA, CDR2 SQIVND (reference sequence). The CDR3 spans 14 residues. Here the CDR3 DNA reads TGTGCCAGTAGTACGCAAGGGACAGGGAATGGCTACACCTTC. Its protein product is CASSTQGTGNGYTF.

This clonotype was seen at least ten times. V is TRBV3-1 and J is TRBJ2-2; tentatively, D is TRBD2 (6 bases). Trimming pared 5 bases from V and 6 bases from J, leaving 19 bases between. Germline assignment: CDR1 LGHDT and CDR2 YNNKEL (reference sequence). The CDR3 totals 16 residues. CDR3 in amino acids: CASSFEGTPLSGELFF. CDR3 DNA: TGTGCCAGCAGCTTTGAGGGGACTCCGCTCTCCGGGGAGCTGTTTTTT.